This entry concerns a single TCR beta chain. Its antigen is not known. The CDR3 extends over 18 amino acids. Germline CDR1 and CDR2: LGHDT and YNNKEL (reference sequence). The study made its TRB cDNA libraries by 5' RACE, adding UMI labels. With the 5' RACE reads reprocessed, TCRdb shows one record per CDR3 protein and no DNA. The sample includes about 89,000 distinct CDR3 sequences. The entry originates in a study of CXCR3-negative and CXCR3-positive naive CD8 T cells. General study results and limits: CXCR3-expressing naive cells carried TRB CDR3s more hydrophobic than those of CXCR3-negative naive cells.

The gene calls are TRBV3-1 and TRBJ2-7; the TCRdb D gene call, TRBD1, has no DNA to confirm it. The TCR was taken from a human donor in good health. Some clones in this sample may be carry-over from other donors' samples. The sequenced sample consisted of naive CXCR3+ CD8+ T cells from blood. Documented subset: CD45RO-CCR7+CD27+CD95- naive CD8+ T cells expressing CXCR3 (TNR3+). The CDR3 sequence is CASSQDDRQGIVVYEQYF.